What follows is one T cell receptor (beta chain) and its context. Its antigen is as yet unknown. Produced via immunoSEQ multiplex PCR; TCRdb's table is partial and in-frame only. Of thousands of clones in the sample, over 80% were seen once. This sample was taken from a study of circulating tumor DNA in untreated peripheral T-cell lymphoma. The CDR3 is 19 amino acids. Study-level findings and limits: Baseline tissues yielded roughly 86% and baseline serum approximately 73% tumor-specific clonotype detection.

The tumor tissue sample was taken at baseline before any treatment. The specimen sequenced was tumor tissue. The chain carries TRBV7-5 and TRBJ2-5; the table gives TRBD1 as D, unverified against the DNA. TRBV7-5 is a pseudogene segment. This clonotype was obtained from a human donor with peripheral T-cell lymphoma. The CDR3 spells CASSSSYRGHLMEQETQYF. The CDR3 DNA reads as TGTGCCAGCAGCTCATCCTATCGAGGACACCTGATGGAACAAGAGACCCAGTACTTC.